This TCR beta chain came from a study of blood T cell repertoires in COVID-19. At the level of the study: Samples of COVID-19 (acute and convalescent) were obtained from the United States, Italy and Spain. The cDNA or gDNA used as material had been derived from T cells, B-cell-depleted T cells, or PBMCs.

The CDR3 consists of 15 residues. The germline V and J ends were trimmed by 6 bases and 6 bases, with 20 bases remaining between them. Germline values: CDR1 LNHDA, CDR2 SQIVND (reference sequence). The authors' processing: Amplification of reference gene primers provided the estimated nucleated cell counts. Repertoires were generated with immunoSEQ multiplex PCR, while TCRdb's copy carries only in-frame clones and drops some. That table is the source of V, J and clone size, and D and trimming were worked out from the DNA. The sample lists 65,000 or so clones, roughly 90% occurring once. This TCR came from a human donor with acute or convalescent COVID-19. The donor label of this sample is uncertain. This chain connects TRBV19 to TRBJ2-5, with a possible D match to TRBD1 (8 bases). Sequencing was performed on peripheral blood. This CDR3 reads CASSQRTGRAQTQYF. The CDR3 DNA reads TGTGCCAGTAGCCAGCGGACAGGGAGGGCCCAGACCCAGTACTTC.